The 20 T cell receptor beta chains given below trace back to one sample, sequenced in a study of blood T cell repertoires in COVID-19. TCRdb keeps only in-frame clones here, not all; method: immunoSEQ multiplex PCR. Among 340,000 or so clones listed, around 87% were seen once. The material sequenced was peripheral blood. The source of these receptors is a man in his forties or fifties with active or convalescent COVID-19.

The genes are TRBV29-1 and TRBJ2-3, with TRBD2 matching 14 bases. The junction had 2 bases not matched to a gene; V was cut back by 7 bases and J by 2 bases. Per the germline V gene, CDR1 is SQVTM and CDR2 is ANQGSEA. This CDR3 is 14 amino acids long. As DNA, the CDR3 is TGCAGCGGGGGACTAGCGGGAGTCACAGATACGCAGTATTTT. Translation: CSGGLAGVTDTQYF.

The CDR3 protein is CASSSRQGSDEKLFF. CDR3 nucleotides: TGTGCCAGTAGTTCACGACAGGGTTCGGATGAAAAACTGTTTTTT. V usage is TRBV19 and J usage is TRBJ1-4; 7 bases are shared with TRBD1. Germline loops: CDR1 LNHDA, CDR2 SQIVND (reference sequence). This CDR3 has 15 residues. The V gene end was trimmed by 5 bases and the J gene end by 6 bases; junction bases not matched to a gene: 9.

This clone was detected only a few times. V gene TRBV5-1 combines with J gene TRBJ1-3; D may be TRBD1 (5 bases). Germline V gene sequence: CDR1 SGHRS, CDR2 YFSETQ. The V end was cut by 4 bases, the J end by 5 bases, with 16 bases between. The CDR3 sequence is 15 residues long. CDR3 bases: TGCGCCAGCAGCCCTACCCTCGGGGGTAGAAACACCATATATTTT. Translated, it gives CASSPTLGGRNTIYF.

This clone was seen a handful of times. The rearrangement joins TRBV29-1 to TRBJ2-7; TRBD1 matches at 7 bases. V lost 5 bases to trimming and J lost 0 bases; unmatched junction nucleotides: 7. This CDR3 contains 14 residues. CDR1 is SQVTM and CDR2 is ANQGSEA in the germline V gene. CDR3 amino acids: CSVRDSPASYEQYF. The CDR3 DNA reads as TGCAGCGTTCGGGACAGTCCAGCCTCCTACGAGCAGTACTTC.

The chain links TRBV7-9 to TRBJ1-3; D gene unclear. V shed 5 bases and J shed 0 bases, with 8 bases lying between them. Germline V gene lookup returns CDR1 SEHNR and CDR2 FQNEAQ (reference sequence). The CDR3 spans 14 residues. Here the CDR3 reads CASSALASGNTIYF. In DNA form, the CDR3 reads TGTGCCAGCAGCGCTCTAGCCTCTGGAAACACCATATATTTT.

The gene calls are TRBV5-1 and TRBJ1-4, with D maybe TRBD1 (5 bases). The CDR3 sequence is 15 residues long. V shed 0 bases and J shed 8 bases, with 14 bases lying between them. Germline V gene data show CDR1 as SGHRS and CDR2 as YFSETQ. The CDR3 loop reads CASSLAGTPREKLFF. CDR3 bases: TGCGCCAGCAGCTTGGCCGGGACTCCTCGGGAAAAACTGTTTTTT.

The chain employs TRBV7-8 and TRBJ1-5; D unclear. The CDR3 covers 15 residues. The V gene lost 5 bases and the J gene lost 0 bases, with 11 bases spanning the gap. CDR1 is SGHVS and CDR2 is FQNEAQ in the germline V gene. The CDR3 nucleotides read TGTGCCAGCAGCCCCGTTGAGGGTAGCAATCAGCCCCAGCATTTT. Translating it yields CASSPVEGSNQPQHF.

Details on this clone: This specimen includes other DNA sequences encoding the same CDR3. This chain links TRBV3-1 (or the pseudogene TRBV3-2) with TRBJ2-5; D is unclear. Trimming removed 3 bases at V and 4 bases at J, with 6 bases between. Germline-derived CDR1 and CDR2 are LGHDT and YNNKEL (reference sequence). The CDR3 sequence is 12 residues long. CDR3 nucleotides: TGTGCCAGCAGCCAGGCCCTAGAGACCCAGTACTTC. It yields the protein CASSQALETQYF.

J is TRBJ2-7 and V is TRBV28; 12 positions agree with TRBD1. Germline values: CDR1 MDHEN, CDR2 SYDVKM. The CDR3 sequence is 15 residues long. J lost 7 bases, V lost 6 bases, and 10 bases had no gene match. CDR3 sequence (DNA): TGTGCCAGCAGCTACTTGGGACAGGGGGCCAGGGAGCAGTACTTC. Amino acid sequence: CASSYLGQGAREQYF.

J is TRBJ2-7 and V is TRBV19; weak D call: TRBD1 (6 bases). V lost 0 bases to trimming and J lost 3 bases, with 9 bases between them. The CDR3 is 14 amino acids. Per germline, CDR1 LNHDA and CDR2 SQIVND (reference sequence). The CDR3 reads CASSIEQGYYEQYF. The CDR3 DNA reads TGTGCCAGTAGTATAGAACAGGGTTACTACGAGCAGTACTTC.

V and J are TRBV19 and TRBJ1-2, with 10 bases that match TRBD1. Germline V gives CDR1 LNHDA, CDR2 SQIVND (reference sequence). CDR3 length: 15 amino acids. V was pared by 5 bases and J by 3 bases, with 6 bases of the junction left unmatched. The DNA of the CDR3 is TGTGCCAGTAGTGCACGGACAGGGGGAGACTATGGCTACACCTTC. It translates to CASSARTGGDYGYTF. Supplemented by reference TRBV19 and TRBJ1-2, the full variable domain reads DGGITQSPKYLFRKEGQNVTLSCEQNLNHDAMYWYRQDPGQGLRLIYYSQIVNDFQKGDIAEGYSVSREKKESFPLTVTSAQKNPTAFYLCASSARTGGDYGYTFGSGTRLTVV.

The V gene is TRBV2, the J gene TRBJ2-3; 12 nucleotides agree with TRBD2. In germline, CDR1 is SNHLY, CDR2 FYNNEI. V trimming: 3 bases; J trimming: 5 bases; junction bases outside the gene matches: 12. The CDR3 is 18 amino acids. CDR3 DNA sequence: TGTGCCAGCAGTGAGTTGGCCTCTCTAGCGGGAGGGTTAGATACGCAGTATTTT. This gives the protein CASSELASLAGGLDTQYF.

J is TRBJ1-2 and V is TRBV23-1, with 7 bases lining up with TRBD1. TRBV23-1 is an ORF, with its function uncertain. The length of the CDR3 is 17 residues. Losses at the gene ends were 2 bases for V and 1 base for J; bases not matched to a gene: 10. The CDR3 is CASSQPDRDWGNYGYTF. DNA for the CDR3: TGCGCCAGCAGTCAACCCGACAGGGATTGGGGTAACTATGGCTACACCTTC.

This rearrangement joins TRBV4-2 to TRBJ2-1; D uncertain. This CDR3 is built from 11 residues. Per the germline V gene, CDR1 is LGHNA and CDR2 is YNFKEQ. Deletions cut 1 base from V and 8 bases from J, with 3 bases between. The CDR3 is CASSQGDEQFF. CDR3 sequence (DNA): TGTGCCAGCAGCCAAGGAGATGAGCAGTTCTTC.

This clone was seen only a few times. The genes are TRBV5-1 and TRBJ2-7, with D possibly being TRBD2 (6 bases). The CDR3 runs to 15 residues. Trimming pared 7 bases from V and 0 bases from J, leaving 17 bases between. Germline CDR1 reads SGHRS; CDR2 reads YFSETQ. The CDR3 region is CASGPAGRSSYEQYF. For the CDR3, the DNA is TGCGCCAGCGGGCCTGCGGGAAGGAGCTCCTACGAGCAGTACTTC.

The chain carries TRBV5-8 and TRBJ2-1, with D perhaps matching TRBD2 (5 bases). CDR1 and CDR2 from the germline V gene are SGHTS and YDEGEE. The CDR3 contains 14 residues. V was shortened by 4 bases and J by 4 bases, with 12 bases between the two germline ends. In DNA, the CDR3 is TGTGCCAGCAGCAACGTAGGACTTTACAATGAGCAGTTCTTC. This codes for CASSNVGLYNEQFF.

V usage is TRBV6-5 and J usage is TRBJ2-3, with D possibly being TRBD2 (6 bases). V lost 0 bases to trimming and J lost 0 bases, with 10 bases between them. This CDR3 is 16 amino acids long. Per the germline V gene, CDR1 is MNHEY and CDR2 is SVGAGI. The CDR3 DNA follows: TGTGCCAGCAGTTACTCGGGGACTTCTAGCACAGATACGCAGTATTTT. Amino acids: CASSYSGTSSTDTQYF.

This clone turned up a few times. The chain joins TRBV4-3 to TRBJ1-4, with D unresolved. V dropped 5 bases and J dropped 8 bases, with 15 bases sitting between them. Looked up from germline, CDR1 is LGHNA and CDR2 is YSLEER. This CDR3 region has 14 residues. In DNA, the CDR3 is TGCGCCAGCAGCGCGGGCCGAGGAGGAGAAAAACTGTTTTTT. Residues: CASSAGRGGEKLFF.

V is TRBV27 and J is TRBJ1-2; 11 nucleotides match TRBD1. Looked up from germline, CDR1 is MNHEY and CDR2 is SMNVEV (reference sequence). V was clipped by 7 bases and J by 8 bases; unmatched bases: 12. The CDR3 sequence is 15 residues long. The CDR3 region has the DNA TGTGCCAGCACCAGAGCGGGACAGGGGGTATCCGGCTACACCTTC. Its translation is CASTRAGQGVSGYTF.

There are a few counts of this clone. The genes are TRBV5-3 and TRBJ1-5; perhaps TRBD1 as D (5 bases). TRBV5-3 is reported as an ORF; its role is uncertain. With 0 bases removed from V and 11 bases from J, the gap between germline ends came to 21 bases. The CDR3 has 16 amino acids. This CDR3 reads CARSLAAGRGTVAQHF. For the CDR3, the DNA is TGTGCCAGAAGCTTGGCGGCTGGTAGGGGAACGGTGGCCCAGCATTTT.